This TCR beta chain derives from a study of blood T cell repertoires in COVID-19. The ends were cut back, 10 bases at V and 0 bases at J, with 18 bases in the middle. This CDR3 region has 16 residues. The germline gives CDR1 KGHDR, CDR2 SFDVKD. Repertoires were generated with immunoSEQ multiplex PCR, while TCRdb's copy carries only in-frame clones and drops some. The sample consists of roughly 250,000 clones, 80% to 95% of them appearing once. Patients from Seattle were sampled longitudinally, starting during active infection. Sequenced material: peripheral blood. This chain uses TRBV24-1 with TRBJ1-5; D perhaps matches TRBD1 (6 bases). This receptor was identified in a young adult with COVID-19, enrolled during active disease. The CDR3 sequence: CATSEGGYYSNQPQHF. As DNA, the CDR3 is TGTGCCACATCCGAGGGGGGGTACTATAGCAATCAGCCCCAGCATTTT.